Listed below are T cell receptor beta chains from one sample, sequenced in a study of vaccination and CD4 T cells after COVID-19. TCRdb re-called the PCR reads with MiXCR, one entry per CDR3 protein. Among approximately 12,000 distinct CDR3 sequences listed, more than 30% were seen once. No antigen has been assigned to these receptors. Sequencing used cultured CD4+ T cells from blood. The receptors were sampled from a human donor with COVID-19. Both conserved end residues are part of each CDR3. The D gene is left open where the match is weak. Rows may omit the clone size; those that give it use once, few, many or a size class.

D: TRBD1
J: TRBJ1-2
V: TRBV5-4
size: -
CDR3: CASSLEQSRQGAIYTF
DNA: TGTGCCAGCAGCTTGGAACAATCGCGACAGGGGGCAATATACACCTTC

D: TRBD1
J: TRBJ2-3
V: TRBV7-3
size: -
CDR3: CASSLSGGSDTQYF
DNA: TGTGCCAGCAGCTTATCAGGGGGCAGCGATACGCAGTATTTT

D: -
J: TRBJ1-5
V: TRBV7-9
size: few
CDR3: CASSYGQIGNQPQHF
DNA: TGTGCCAGCAGCTACGGACAGATAGGCAATCAGCCCCAGCATTTT

D: -
J: TRBJ2-2
V: TRBV12-3/TRBV12-4
size: -
CDR3: CASSNDGAGELFF
DNA: TGTGCCAGCAGTAACGACGGAGCAGGGGAGCTGTTTTTT

D: -
J: TRBJ1-2
V: TRBV7-2
size: -
CDR3: CASSLAGGGGYTF
DNA: TGTGCCAGCAGCTTAGCGGGCGGCGGTGGCTACACCTTC

D: TRBD1
J: TRBJ2-7
V: TRBV20-1
size: few
CDR3: CSARRTGGFTYEQYF
DNA: TGCAGTGCCAGAAGGACAGGGGGCTTTACCTACGAGCAGTACTTC

D: -
J: TRBJ1-2
V: TRBV2
size: medium-sized
CDR3: CASRDTGNYGYTF
DNA: TGTGCCAGCAGGGACACAGGGAACTATGGCTACACCTTC

D: -
J: TRBJ2-2
V: TRBV2
size: -
CDR3: CASSDTSRGELFF
DNA: TGTGCCAGCAGTGATACCTCAAGGGGGGAGCTGTTTTTT

D: TRBD1
J: TRBJ1-3
V: TRBV7-2
size: -
CDR3: CASSLGTGNEYF
DNA: TGTGCCAGCAGCTTAGGGACAGGGAATGAATATTTT

D: -
J: TRBJ1-5
V: TRBV6-5
size: few
CDR3: CASSYSWGQGQPQHF
DNA: TGTGCCAGCAGTTACTCGTGGGGGCAGGGTCAGCCCCAGCATTTT

D: -
J: TRBJ1-1
V: TRBV12-5
size: -
CDR3: CASGLYQGPMNTEAFF
DNA: TGTGCTAGTGGTTTGTATCAGGGGCCCATGAACACTGAAGCTTTCTTT

D: TRBD2
J: TRBJ2-5
V: TRBV20-1
size: few
CDR3: CSRAGDSQETQYF
DNA: TGCAGCCGGGCGGGGGACTCTCAAGAGACCCAGTACTTC

D: -
J: TRBJ2-7
V: TRBV5-3
size: -
CDR3: CARSSSYEQYF
DNA: TGTGCCAGAAGCAGTTCCTACGAGCAGTACTTC

D: TRBD1
J: TRBJ1-1
V: TRBV5-4
size: few
CDR3: CASSAWDRLNPQAFF
DNA: TGTGCCAGCAGCGCGTGGGACAGACTAAACCCCCAAGCTTTCTTT

D: -
J: TRBJ1-1
V: TRBV20-1
size: medium-sized
CDR3: CSARGAPNTEAFF
DNA: TGCAGTGCTAGAGGTGCCCCGAACACTGAAGCTTTCTTT

D: -
J: TRBJ2-5
V: TRBV20-1
size: few
CDR3: CSARTPDVRETQYF
DNA: TGCAGTGCTAGAACTCCGGACGTCAGAGAGACCCAGTACTTC

D: -
J: TRBJ1-5
V: TRBV29-1
size: once
CDR3: CSAQGGGDQPQHF
DNA: TGCAGCGCACAAGGGGGGGGGGATCAGCCCCAGCATTTT

D: -
J: TRBJ1-2
V: TRBV14
size: -
CDR3: CASSQDYSHGYTF
DNA: TGTGCCAGCAGCCAAGATTACTCCCATGGCTACACCTTC

D: -
J: TRBJ1-6
V: TRBV12-3/TRBV12-4
size: -
CDR3: CASSPSSGWGYNSPLHF
DNA: TGTGCCAGCAGTCCATCCTCAGGTTGGGGATATAATTCACCCCTCCACTTT

D: -
J: TRBJ2-2
V: TRBV19
size: -
CDR3: CASKISRHEDTGELFF
DNA: TGTGCCAGTAAAATCTCCCGACACGAAGACACCGGGGAGCTGTTTTTT

D: -
J: TRBJ2-7
V: TRBV6-1
size: -
CDR3: CASSEGGLNEQYF
DNA: TGCGCCAGCAGTGAGGGGGGGCTCAACGAGCAGTACTTC

D: TRBD1
J: TRBJ2-5
V: TRBV12-3/TRBV12-4
size: -
CDR3: CASSVTTGGGETQYF
DNA: TGTGCCAGCAGTGTGACGACAGGGGGAGGAGAGACCCAGTACTTC

D: -
J: TRBJ1-5
V: TRBV2
size: -
CDR3: CASNKEVNQPQHF
DNA: TGTGCCAGCAACAAAGAAGTTAATCAGCCCCAGCATTTT

D: -
J: TRBJ2-1
V: TRBV6-1
size: -
CDR3: CASSPRGWNWYEQFF
DNA: TGTGCCAGCAGTCCCCGGGGGTGGAATTGGTATGAGCAGTTCTTC

D: -
J: TRBJ2-3
V: TRBV15
size: -
CDR3: CATSNEKLPSTDTQYF
DNA: TGTGCCACCAGCAACGAGAAATTACCAAGCACAGATACGCAGTATTTT

D: -
J: TRBJ1-3
V: TRBV20-1
size: few
CDR3: CSALPVSSGNTIYF
DNA: TGCAGTGCCCTCCCCGTTAGCTCTGGAAACACCATATATTTT

D: -
J: TRBJ2-6
V: TRBV6-2/TRBV6-3
size: few
CDR3: CASSQGSISGANVLTF
DNA: TGTGCCAGCAGTCAGGGATCGATCTCTGGGGCCAACGTCCTGACTTTC

D: TRBD1
J: TRBJ1-2
V: TRBV28
size: -
CDR3: CASRTTGIDYGYTF
DNA: TGTGCCAGCAGAACGACAGGGATCGACTATGGCTACACCTTC

D: TRBD1
J: TRBJ1-2
V: TRBV6-1
size: few
CDR3: CASSLRRQGGGYTF
DNA: TGTGCCAGCAGCCTACGGCGCCAGGGGGGCGGCTACACCTTC

D: -
J: TRBJ1-2
V: TRBV6-1
size: -
CDR3: CASSGGGGYTF
DNA: TGTGCCAGCAGTGGGGGTGGTGGCTACACCTTC

D: -
J: TRBJ2-7
V: TRBV2
size: -
CDR3: CAHGGATHEQYF
DNA: TGTGCCCACGGCGGGGCGACGCACGAGCAGTACTTC

D: -
J: TRBJ1-1
V: TRBV5-4
size: few
CDR3: CASSPRDTEAFF
DNA: TGTGCCAGCAGCCCCCGGGACACTGAAGCTTTCTTT

D: -
J: TRBJ1-4
V: TRBV20-1
size: -
CDR3: CSARGGIAEKLFF
DNA: TGCAGTGCTAGAGGTGGGATCGCCGAAAAACTGTTTTTT

D: -
J: TRBJ2-3
V: TRBV6-1
size: few
CDR3: CASRDPKRSTDTQYF
DNA: TGTGCCAGCAGAGACCCAAAGAGGTCCACAGATACGCAGTATTTT

D: -
J: TRBJ2-7
V: TRBV20-1
size: few
CDR3: CSAPPGGSGPAEQYF
DNA: TGCAGTGCTCCACCGGGTGGATCGGGACCCGCCGAGCAGTACTTC

D: -
J: TRBJ1-3
V: TRBV2
size: few
CDR3: CASSEDNGNTIYF
DNA: TGTGCCAGCAGTGAGGACAATGGAAACACCATATATTTT

D: -
J: TRBJ2-5
V: TRBV7-9
size: few
CDR3: CAAPRGETQYF
DNA: TGTGCGGCCCCAAGGGGGGAGACCCAGTACTTC

D: -
J: TRBJ1-2
V: TRBV20-1
size: -
CDR3: CSATGPARGLHGYTF
DNA: TGCAGTGCTACAGGACCGGCAAGGGGACTACATGGCTACACCTTC

D: -
J: TRBJ1-1
V: TRBV5-1
size: -
CDR3: CASTTGYTEAFF
DNA: TGCGCCAGCACTACAGGGTACACTGAAGCTTTCTTT

D: TRBD1
J: TRBJ1-2
V: TRBV28
size: few
CDR3: CASSSAGTGVDGYTF
DNA: TGTGCCAGCAGTTCGGCCGGGACAGGGGTAGATGGCTACACCTTC

D: TRBD2
J: TRBJ2-3
V: TRBV20-1
size: few
CDR3: CSASRLAGGYEDTQYF
DNA: TGCAGTGCTAGTCGGCTAGCGGGGGGATACGAGGATACGCAGTATTTT

D: TRBD2
J: TRBJ2-1
V: TRBV5-1
size: -
CDR3: CASSLPSGGPGAYNEQFF
DNA: TGCGCCAGCAGCTTGCCTAGCGGGGGTCCAGGGGCCTACAATGAGCAGTTCTTC

D: -
J: TRBJ2-3
V: TRBV24-1
size: few
CDR3: CATSDAGGLPSTDTQYF
DNA: TGTGCCACCAGTGACGCCGGGGGGCTACCAAGCACAGATACGCAGTATTTT

D: -
J: TRBJ1-1
V: TRBV11-3
size: -
CDR3: CASSPRLPSYAFF
DNA: TGTGCCAGCAGCCCCAGACTACCGTCGTATGCTTTCTTT